This TCR beta chain was identified in a study of T cell responses to AZD1222 COVID-19 vaccine. The CDR3 is 15 amino acids. Trimming took 4 bases from V and 4 from J; bases not matched to a gene: 6. The germline CDR1 and CDR2 sequences are SGDLS and YYNGEE. With regard to this clone: No antigen is known for it.

The table came from immunoSEQ multiplex PCR; TCRdb's copy has only in-frame clones and leaves some out. The table lists 100,000 to 150,000 clones, roughly 92% of them singletons. Study-wide results and limits: Only a handful of individuals given AZD1222 were seropositive at baseline. The donor cohort was predominantly white British with a female majority, and clonal diversity may have been underestimated. Repertoires were collected only later (after the peak T cell response had occurred).

This specimen consisted of peripheral blood, obtained on day 0 of AZD1222 vaccination. This TCR came from an adult in good health. This rearrangement joins TRBV9 to TRBJ2-2; TRBD2 agrees at 8 bases. CDR3 sequence reads: CASSPTSVFTGELFF. CDR3 nucleotides: TGTGCCAGCAGCCCGACTAGCGTCTTCACCGGGGAGCTGTTTTTT.